Listed below are T cell receptor beta chains from one sample, sequenced in a study of T cell repertoires in cytomegalovirus infection. One entry per CDR3 protein, called by TCRdb with MiXCR from the reads. The data show approximately 770,000 distinct CDR3 sequences, with 29% seen just once and around 12% held by the top ten. Their antigens are not known. Material: cultured CD8+ T cells from PBMCs, obtained from culture after CMV antigen stimulation. These receptors were collected from a human donor in good health (CMV status not recorded). Some clones in this sample may be carry-over from other donors' samples. CDR3s include the opening cysteine and the closing phenylalanine or tryptophan. The D gene is left open where the match is weak. The size of a clone is reported for some rows only, either as once, few or many, or as a class for expanded clones.

. TRBJ2-1 . TRBV12-3/TRBV12-4 TGTGCCAGCAGTTTAAGTGGGTATAGGTACAATGAGCAGTTCTTC CASSLSGYRYNEQFF
. TRBJ1-5 . TRBV12-3/TRBV12-4 TGTGCCAGCAGTTTAGAAAGGGGCCAGCCCCAGCATTTT CASSLERGQPQHF
. TRBJ1-1 . TRBV5-6 TGTGCCAGCAGCTCTGACGGGGGGAATGAAGCTTTCTTT CASSSDGGNEAFF
. TRBJ1-3 many TRBV7-2 TGTGCCAGCAGTTCCCCCGGGTGGGCATCCTCTGGAAACACCATATATTTT CASSSPGWASSGNTIYF
TRBD2 TRBJ2-3 many TRBV7-8 TGTGCCAGCAGCTCAAAAGGCGGGGGGACAGATACGCAGTATTTT CASSSKGGGTDTQYF
. TRBJ1-1 few TRBV6-6 TGTGCCAGCAGTTACGTATGGGACACTGAAGCTTTCTTT CASSYVWDTEAFF
TRBD2 TRBJ2-1 few TRBV19 TGTGCCAGTAGTATAGGGACTAGGTTTGAGCAGTTCTTC CASSIGTRFEQFF
. TRBJ1-1 . TRBV4-1 TGCGCCAGCAGCCAAAGAAGGGGGGGGGGACAAGAAGCTTTCTTT CASSQRRGGGQEAFF
. TRBJ2-7 few TRBV12-3/TRBV12-4 TGTGCCAGCAGTTCGGGACGGCTCGAGCAGTACTTC CASSSGRLEQYF
. TRBJ2-4 many TRBV7-9 TGTGCCAGCGGCGGGTTAGCCAAAAACATTCAGTACTTC CASGGLAKNIQYF
. TRBJ1-1 few TRBV19 TGTGCCAGTAAAGGCGGAGGGGGTGCTTTCTTT CASKGGGGAFF
. TRBJ2-3 . TRBV12-3/TRBV12-4 TGTGCCAGCAGTCCCACTGGGACCGGCACAGATACGCAGTATTTT CASSPTGTGTDTQYF
. TRBJ1-5 few TRBV7-9 TGTGCCAGCAGCTCCTACAGGGCGGGTCAGCCCCAGCATTTT CASSSYRAGQPQHF
TRBD1 TRBJ1-5 . TRBV4-1 TGCGCCAGCAGCGACCGGGACAGGGGGGCTTATAGCAATCAGCCCCAGCATTTT CASSDRDRGAYSNQPQHF
TRBD2 TRBJ2-5 . TRBV7-8 TGTGCCAGCAGCTTAGGGCTAGCGGGGGGGATTCAAGAGACCCAGTACTTC CASSLGLAGGIQETQYF
TRBD1 TRBJ1-1 . TRBV5-1 TGCGCCAGCAGCTCTTGGACAGGGGCGGGGGTTGAAGCTTTCTTT CASSSWTGAGVEAFF
. TRBJ2-1 few TRBV9 TGTGCCAGCAGCCCCTTCAGATCCACCTACAATGAGCAGTTCTTC CASSPFRSTYNEQFF
. TRBJ2-7 . TRBV6-1 TGTGCCAGCCCTGCGAACAACTCCTACGAGCAGTACTTC CASPANNSYEQYF
. TRBJ1-5 many TRBV4-1 TGCGCCAGCAGCCAAAGTTCGATGGGACTTAGCAATCAGCCCCAGCATTTT CASSQSSMGLSNQPQHF
. TRBJ1-3 . TRBV19 TGTGGGGCAGGGACTGGAAACACCATATATTTT CGAGTGNTIYF